This entry features one T cell receptor (beta chain) sequence. The antigen remains undetermined. This entry comes from a study of T cell repertoires in cytomegalovirus infection. Study-wide background: From public TCR beta signatures came an indication of both CMV infection and matching HLA type.

Broader study findings: Frequencies of public TCR beta families were cumulated, and this identified carriers of CMV plus the relevant HLA.

TCRdb reprocessed the reads via MiXCR and lists one record per CDR3 protein. The table includes about 920,000 distinct CDR3 sequences, roughly 30% detected once. The clonotype originates from a human donor in good health (CMV status not recorded). Some clones in this sample may be carry-over from other donors' samples. The sample consisted of cultured CD8+ T cells from PBMCs, taken from culture after CMV antigen stimulation.

CDR3 DNA: TGTGCCAGCCGAAAAGGCTCCACGGAGACCCAGTACTTC. Its translation: CASRKGSTETQYF. V gene TRBV7-6 combines with J gene TRBJ2-5; no clear D. The CDR3 extends over 13 amino acids. Germline V gene data show CDR1 as SGHVS and CDR2 as FNYEAQ. V gave up 8 bases and J gave up 5 bases, with 15 bases separating them. Variable domain in full (rest from reference TRBV7-6 and TRBJ2-5): GAGVSQSPRYKVTKRGQDVALRCDPISGHVSLYWYRQALGQGPEFLTYFNYEAQQDKSGLPNDRFSAERPEGSISTLTIQRTEQRDSAMYRCASRKGSTETQYFGPGTRLLVL.